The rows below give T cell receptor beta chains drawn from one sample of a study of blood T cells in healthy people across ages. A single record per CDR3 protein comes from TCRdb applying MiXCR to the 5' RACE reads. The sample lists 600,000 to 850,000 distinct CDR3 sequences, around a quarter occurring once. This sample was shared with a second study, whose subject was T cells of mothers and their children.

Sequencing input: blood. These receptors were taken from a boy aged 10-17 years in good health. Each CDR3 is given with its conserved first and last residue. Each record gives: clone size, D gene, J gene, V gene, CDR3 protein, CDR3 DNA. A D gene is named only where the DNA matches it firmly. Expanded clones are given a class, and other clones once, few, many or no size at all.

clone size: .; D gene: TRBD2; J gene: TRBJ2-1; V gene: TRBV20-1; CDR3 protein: CSARDSGGNGYNEQFF; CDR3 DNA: TGCAGTGCTAGGGACTCGGGGGGGAATGGGTACAATGAGCAGTTCTTC
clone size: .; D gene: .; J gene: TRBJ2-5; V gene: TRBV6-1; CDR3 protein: CASSGPGHGGPETQYF; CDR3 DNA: TGTGCCAGCAGTGGCCCCGGACACGGGGGTCCAGAGACCCAGTACTTC
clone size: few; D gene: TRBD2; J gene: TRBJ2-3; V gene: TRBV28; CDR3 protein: CASSSPSSGITDTQYF; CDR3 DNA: TGTGCCAGCAGTTCCCCCTCTAGCGGGATCACAGATACGCAGTATTTT
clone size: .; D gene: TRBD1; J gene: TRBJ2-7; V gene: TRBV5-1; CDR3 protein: CASDRGDSSYEQYF; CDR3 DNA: TGCGCCAGCGACAGGGGCGATTCATCCTACGAGCAGTACTTC
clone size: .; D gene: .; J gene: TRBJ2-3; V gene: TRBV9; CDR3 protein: CASSVYGFSTDTQYF; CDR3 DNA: TGTGCCAGCAGCGTATATGGGTTTAGCACAGATACGCAGTATTTT
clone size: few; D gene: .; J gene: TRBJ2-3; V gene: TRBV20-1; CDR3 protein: CSARGMRQGTDTQYF; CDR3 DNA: TGCAGTGCTAGAGGAATGAGGCAGGGCACAGATACGCAGTATTTT
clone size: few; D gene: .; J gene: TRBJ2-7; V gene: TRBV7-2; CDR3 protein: CASSFVGIYEQYF; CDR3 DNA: TGTGCCAGCAGCTTCGTGGGCATTTACGAGCAGTACTTC
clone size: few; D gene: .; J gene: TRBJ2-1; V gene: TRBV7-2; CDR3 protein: CASGDDEQFF; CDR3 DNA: TGTGCCAGCGGGGATGATGAGCAGTTCTTC
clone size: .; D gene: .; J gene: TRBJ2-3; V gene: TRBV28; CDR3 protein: CASSNRVGADTQYF; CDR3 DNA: TGCGCCAGCAGCAACAGGGTCGGCGCGGATACGCAGTATTTT
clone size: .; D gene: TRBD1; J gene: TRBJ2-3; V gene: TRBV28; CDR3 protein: CAIEDRVPLSTDTQYF; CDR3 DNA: TGTGCCATAGAAGACAGGGTCCCCCTAAGCACAGATACGCAGTATTTT
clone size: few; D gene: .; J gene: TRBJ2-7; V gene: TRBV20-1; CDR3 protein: CSARAPEHAAYYEQYF; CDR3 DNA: TGCAGTGCTAGAGCCCCTGAGCACGCAGCTTACTACGAGCAGTACTTC
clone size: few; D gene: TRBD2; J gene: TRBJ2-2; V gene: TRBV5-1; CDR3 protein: CASNAGGPGELFF; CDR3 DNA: TGCGCCAGCAACGCGGGAGGTCCCGGGGAGCTGTTTTTT
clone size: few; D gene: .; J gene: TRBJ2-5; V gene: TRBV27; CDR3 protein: CASSAWGNQETQYF; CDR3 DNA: TGTGCCAGCAGTGCTTGGGGCAACCAAGAGACCCAGTACTTC
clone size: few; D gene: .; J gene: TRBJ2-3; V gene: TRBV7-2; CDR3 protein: CASSAGLGITDTQYF; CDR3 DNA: TGTGCCAGCAGCGCCGGACTCGGAATCACAGATACGCAGTATTTT
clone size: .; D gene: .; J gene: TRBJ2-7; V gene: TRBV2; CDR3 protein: CASSLRPRVEEQYF; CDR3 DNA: TGTGCCAGCAGCCTTCGGCCCCGGGTAGAGGAGCAGTACTTC
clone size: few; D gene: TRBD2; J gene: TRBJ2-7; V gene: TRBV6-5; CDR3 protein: CASSTTSDPSYEQYF; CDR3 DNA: TGTGCCAGCAGCACTACTAGCGATCCTTCCTACGAGCAGTACTTC
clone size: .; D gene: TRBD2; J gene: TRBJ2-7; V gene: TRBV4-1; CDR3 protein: CASSQPGTSVKCSYEQYF; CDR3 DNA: TGCGCCAGCAGCCAGCCCGGGACTAGCGTCAAATGCTCCTACGAGCAGTACTTC
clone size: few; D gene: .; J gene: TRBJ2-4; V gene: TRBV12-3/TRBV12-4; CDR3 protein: CASSALTENIQYF; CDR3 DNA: TGTGCCAGCAGTGCCTTGACGGAAAACATTCAGTACTTC
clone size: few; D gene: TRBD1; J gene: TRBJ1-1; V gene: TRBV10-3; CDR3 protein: CAISAGQGITPTEAFF; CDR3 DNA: TGTGCCATCAGTGCGGGACAGGGAATAACCCCCACTGAAGCTTTCTTT
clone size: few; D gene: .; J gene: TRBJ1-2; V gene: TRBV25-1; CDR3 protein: CASLAGSYGYTF; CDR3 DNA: TGTGCCAGCCTAGCAGGGAGCTATGGCTACACCTTC
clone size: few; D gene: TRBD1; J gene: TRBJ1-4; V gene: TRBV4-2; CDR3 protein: CASSQNQGAREKLFF; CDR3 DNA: TGTGCCAGCAGCCAGAATCAGGGGGCGCGTGAAAAACTGTTTTTT
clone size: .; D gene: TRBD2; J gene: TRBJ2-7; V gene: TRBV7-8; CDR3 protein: CASSSSGASSYEQYF; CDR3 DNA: TGTGCCAGCAGCTCTAGCGGGGCCAGCTCCTACGAGCAGTACTTC
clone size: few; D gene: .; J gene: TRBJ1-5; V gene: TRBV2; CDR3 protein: CASSLRVQPQHF; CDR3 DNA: TGTGCCAGCTCCCTTAGGGTCCAGCCCCAGCATTTT
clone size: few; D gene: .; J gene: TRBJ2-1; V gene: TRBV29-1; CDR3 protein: CSVVIGIEQFF; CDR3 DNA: TGCAGCGTTGTGATTGGGATTGAGCAGTTCTTC
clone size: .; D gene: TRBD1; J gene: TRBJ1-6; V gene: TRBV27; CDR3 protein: CASSLGRGQSPLHF; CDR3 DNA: TGTGCCAGCAGTTTGGGTAGGGGGCAATCACCCCTCCACTTT
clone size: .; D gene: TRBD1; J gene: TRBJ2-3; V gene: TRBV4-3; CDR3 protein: CASSQESGTGALTDTQYF; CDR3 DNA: TGCGCCAGCAGCCAAGAGTCCGGGACAGGGGCCCTCACAGATACGCAGTATTTT
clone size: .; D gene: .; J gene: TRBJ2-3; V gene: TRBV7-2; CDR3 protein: CASSSAVPSSTDTQYF; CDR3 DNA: TGTGCCAGCAGCTCAGCAGTTCCTTCAAGCACAGATACGCAGTATTTT
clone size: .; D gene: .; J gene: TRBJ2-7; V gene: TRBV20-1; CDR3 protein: CSAVRLVGSYEQYF; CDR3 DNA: TGCAGTGCTGTCCGGCTCGTCGGCTCCTACGAGCAGTACTTC
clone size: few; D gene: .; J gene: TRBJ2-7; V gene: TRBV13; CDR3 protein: CASSSESGRSSYEQYF; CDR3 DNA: TGTGCCAGCAGCTCCGAATCGGGACGTTCTTCCTACGAGCAGTACTTC
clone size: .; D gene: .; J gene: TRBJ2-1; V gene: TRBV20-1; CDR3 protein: CSAMKGSYNEQFF; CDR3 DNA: TGCAGTGCCATGAAAGGTTCCTACAATGAGCAGTTCTTC
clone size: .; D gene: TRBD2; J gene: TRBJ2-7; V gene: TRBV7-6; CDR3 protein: CASSLEASGGYEQYF; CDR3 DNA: TGTGCCAGCAGCTTAGAGGCTAGCGGGGGCTACGAGCAGTACTTC
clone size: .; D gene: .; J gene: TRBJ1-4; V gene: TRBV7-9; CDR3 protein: CASSFTGGVEKLFF; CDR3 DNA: TGTGCCAGCAGCTTTACAGGAGGGGTTGAAAAACTGTTTTTT
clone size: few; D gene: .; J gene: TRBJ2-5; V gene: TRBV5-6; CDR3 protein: CASSLLGIETQYF; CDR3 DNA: TGTGCCAGCAGCTTGCTGGGTATCGAGACCCAGTACTTC
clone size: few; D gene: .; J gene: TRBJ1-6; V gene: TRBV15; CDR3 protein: CATSRDIYEGSPLHF; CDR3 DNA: TGTGCCACCAGCAGAGATATCTACGAGGGATCACCCCTCCACTTT
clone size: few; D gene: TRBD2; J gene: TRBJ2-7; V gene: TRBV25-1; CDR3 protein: CASSGSRTSGSQHYEQYF; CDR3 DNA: TGTGCCAGCAGTGGGAGCAGGACTAGCGGGAGCCAGCATTACGAGCAGTACTTC
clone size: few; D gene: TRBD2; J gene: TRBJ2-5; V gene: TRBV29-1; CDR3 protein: CSVESSGSETQYF; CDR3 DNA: TGCAGCGTTGAATCCAGCGGGAGTGAGACCCAGTACTTC
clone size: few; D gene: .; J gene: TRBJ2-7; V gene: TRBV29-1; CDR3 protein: CSVEDYGSYEQYF; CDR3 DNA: TGCAGCGTTGAAGATTACGGCTCCTACGAGCAGTACTTC
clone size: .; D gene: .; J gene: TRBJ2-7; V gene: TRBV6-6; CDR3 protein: CASSYSQASYEQYF; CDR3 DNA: TGTGCCAGCAGTTACTCCCAGGCTTCCTACGAGCAGTACTTC
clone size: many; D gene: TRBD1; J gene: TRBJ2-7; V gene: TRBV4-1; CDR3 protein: CASSQEGQGYEQYF; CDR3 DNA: TGTGCCAGCAGCCAAGAGGGACAGGGCTACGAGCAGTACTTC
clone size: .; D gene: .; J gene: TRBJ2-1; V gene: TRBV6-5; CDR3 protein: CASSYSRAGALGEQFF; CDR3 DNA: TGTGCCAGCAGCTACTCCAGGGCAGGGGCCCTCGGCGAGCAGTTCTTC
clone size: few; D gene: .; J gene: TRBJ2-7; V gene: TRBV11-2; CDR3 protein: CASSLGGHYEQYF; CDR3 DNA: TGTGCCAGCAGCTTAGGGGGGCACTACGAGCAGTACTTC
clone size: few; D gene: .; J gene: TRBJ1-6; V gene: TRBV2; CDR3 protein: CASRRSPVGTLHF; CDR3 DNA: TGTGCCAGCAGGCGCTCCCCCGTTGGAACCCTCCACTTT
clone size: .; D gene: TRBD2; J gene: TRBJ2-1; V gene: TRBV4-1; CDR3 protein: CASSQGGLAGGISYNEQFF; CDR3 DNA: TGCGCCAGCAGCCAAGGGGGACTAGCGGGAGGGATCTCCTACAATGAGCAGTTCTTC
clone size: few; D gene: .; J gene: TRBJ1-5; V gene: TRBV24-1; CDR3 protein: CATSDSQSAGLNQPQHF; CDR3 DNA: TGTGCCACCAGTGATTCCCAATCGGCAGGACTGAATCAGCCCCAGCATTTT
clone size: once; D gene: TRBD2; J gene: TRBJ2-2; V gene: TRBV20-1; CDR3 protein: CSAPRAGANTGELFF; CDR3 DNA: TGCAGTGCACCGCGAGCGGGAGCTAACACCGGGGAGCTGTTTTTT
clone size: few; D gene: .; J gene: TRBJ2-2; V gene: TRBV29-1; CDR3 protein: CSVEMGEPQNTGELFF; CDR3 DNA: TGCAGCGTTGAAATGGGGGAACCCCAGAACACCGGGGAGCTGTTTTTT
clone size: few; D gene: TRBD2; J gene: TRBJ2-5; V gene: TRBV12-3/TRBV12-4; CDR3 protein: CASGTSWETQYF; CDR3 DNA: TGTGCCAGCGGGACTAGTTGGGAGACCCAGTACTTC
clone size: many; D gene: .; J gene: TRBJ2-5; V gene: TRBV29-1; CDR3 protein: CSVGGLYQETQYF; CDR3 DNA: TGCAGCGTTGGGGGATTGTACCAAGAGACCCAGTACTTC
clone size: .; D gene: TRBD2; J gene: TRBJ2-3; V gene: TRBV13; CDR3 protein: CASTAGGLTDTQYF; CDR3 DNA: TGTGCCAGCACCGCGGGGGGGCTCACAGATACGCAGTATTTT
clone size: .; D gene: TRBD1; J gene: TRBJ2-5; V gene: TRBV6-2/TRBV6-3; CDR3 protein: CASSYGGTGLETQYF; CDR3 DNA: TGTGCCAGCAGTTACGGTGGGACAGGGCTAGAGACCCAGTACTTC
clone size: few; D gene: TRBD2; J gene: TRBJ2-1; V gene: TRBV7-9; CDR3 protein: CASSPRLAVAPYNEQFF; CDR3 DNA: TGTGCCAGCAGCCCACGACTAGCAGTGGCTCCCTACAATGAGCAGTTCTTC
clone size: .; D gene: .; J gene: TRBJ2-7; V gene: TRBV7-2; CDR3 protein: CASSLRERKGVQYF; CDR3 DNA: TGTGCCAGCAGCTTAAGAGAAAGGAAAGGGGTGCAGTACTTC
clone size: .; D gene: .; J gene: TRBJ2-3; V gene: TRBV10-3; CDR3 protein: CAISGFNTDTQYF; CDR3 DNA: TGTGCCATCAGTGGTTTCAACACAGATACGCAGTATTTT
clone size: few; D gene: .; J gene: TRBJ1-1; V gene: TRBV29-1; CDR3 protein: CSVVRVLGPEAFF; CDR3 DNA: TGCAGCGTTGTCCGGGTTTTGGGCCCTGAAGCTTTCTTT
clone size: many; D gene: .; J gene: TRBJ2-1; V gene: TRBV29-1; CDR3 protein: CSGGLYNEQFF; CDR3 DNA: TGCAGCGGGGGACTCTACAATGAGCAGTTCTTC